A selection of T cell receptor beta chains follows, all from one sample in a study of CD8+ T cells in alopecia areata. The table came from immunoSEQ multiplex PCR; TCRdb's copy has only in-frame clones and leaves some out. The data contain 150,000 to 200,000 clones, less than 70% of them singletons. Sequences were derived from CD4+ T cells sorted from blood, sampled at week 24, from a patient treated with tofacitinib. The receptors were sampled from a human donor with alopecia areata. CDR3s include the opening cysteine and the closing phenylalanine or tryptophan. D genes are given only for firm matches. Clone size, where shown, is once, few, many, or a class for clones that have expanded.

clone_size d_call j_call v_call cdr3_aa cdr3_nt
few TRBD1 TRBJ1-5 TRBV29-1 CSVVIGTVNQPQHF TGCAGCGTTGTTATCGGGACAGTAAATCAGCCCCAGCATTTT
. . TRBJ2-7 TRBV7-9 CASSFGTASYEQYF TGTGCCAGCAGCTTTGGTACAGCCTCCTACGAGCAGTACTTC
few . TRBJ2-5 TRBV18 CASSPRETQYF TGTGCCAGCTCACCCCGGGAGACCCAGTACTTC
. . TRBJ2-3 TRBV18 CASSPSGPTDTQYF TGTGCCAGCTCACCGTCGGGACCCACAGATACGCAGTATTTT
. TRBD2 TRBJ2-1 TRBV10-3 CATNSGGPYNEQFF TGTGCCACAAATAGCGGGGGACCTTACAATGAGCAGTTCTTC
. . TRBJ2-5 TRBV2 CASTMDRATQETQYF TGTGCCAGCACCATGGACAGAGCGACCCAAGAGACCCAGTACTTC
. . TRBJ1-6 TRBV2 CASSDTIDPLHF TGTGCCAGCAGTGACACGATTGATCCCCTCCACTTT
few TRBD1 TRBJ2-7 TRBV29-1 CSPGGVSYEQYF TGCAGCCCAGGGGGCGTCTCCTACGAGCAGTACTTC
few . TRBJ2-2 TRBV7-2 CASSLGYGVDLFF TGTGCCAGCAGCTTAGGGTACGGGGTGGACCTGTTTTTT
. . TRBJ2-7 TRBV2 CASRNDRTMYEQYF TGTGCCAGCAGGAACGACAGAACCATGTACGAGCAGTACTTC
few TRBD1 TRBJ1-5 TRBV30 CAWSTTGTGGPGSNQPQHF TGTGCCTGGTCCACGACCGGGACAGGCGGCCCAGGGAGCAATCAGCCCCAGCATTTT
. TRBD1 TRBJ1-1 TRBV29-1 CSARQGMNTEAFF TGCAGCGCTAGACAGGGGATGAACACTGAAGCTTTCTTT
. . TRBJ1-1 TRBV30 CAWSVSNTEAFF TGTGCCTGGAGCGTCTCGAACACTGAAGCTTTCTTT
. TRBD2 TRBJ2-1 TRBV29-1 CSVSGTSVRNEQFF TGCAGCGTGTCCGGGACTAGCGTTCGCAATGAGCAGTTCTTC
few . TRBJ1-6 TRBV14 CASSQDGGSFSVFHF TGTGCCAGCAGCCAAGATGGGGGCTCTTTCTCGGTATTCCACTTT
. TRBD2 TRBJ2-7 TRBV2 CASRFASGETYEQYF TGTGCCAGCAGGTTTGCGAGCGGGGAAACCTACGAGCAGTACTTC
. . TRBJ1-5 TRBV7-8 CASSSMRKHRAANQPQHF TGTGCCAGCAGCTCCATGAGAAAACACAGGGCGGCCAATCAGCCCCAGCATTTT
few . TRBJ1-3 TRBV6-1 CASSEEQGNRAGNTIYF TGTGCCAGCAGTGAAGAACAGGGTAACAGGGCTGGAAACACCATATATTTT
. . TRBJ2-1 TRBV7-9 CASLGGFGEQFF TGTGCCAGCCTAGGGGGGTTCGGTGAGCAGTTCTTC
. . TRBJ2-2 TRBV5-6 CASSSRISITGELFF TGTGCCAGCAGCTCCCGAATTTCAATCACCGGGGAGCTGTTTTTT
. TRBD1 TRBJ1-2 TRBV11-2 CASSLVGQGARGYTF TGTGCCAGCAGCTTAGTGGGACAGGGGGCGAGAGGCTACACCTTC
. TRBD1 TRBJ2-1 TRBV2 CASRDRSYNEQFF TGTGCCAGCCGGGACAGGAGCTACAATGAGCAGTTCTTC
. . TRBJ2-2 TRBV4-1 CASRTKQGSGELFF TGCGCCAGCAGAACAAAACAGGGTTCCGGGGAGCTGTTTTTT
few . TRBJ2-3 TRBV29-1 CSVQEGQFTDTQYF TGCAGCGTCCAAGAAGGACAGTTCACAGATACGCAGTATTTT
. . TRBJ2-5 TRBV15 CATSRDGETQYF TGTGCCACCAGCAGAGATGGGGAGACCCAGTACTTC
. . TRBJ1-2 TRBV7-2 CASSLQVRDGSTF TGTGCCAGCAGCCTCCAAGTCCGTGACGGCTCCACCTTC
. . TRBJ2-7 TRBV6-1 CASSEAGYEQYF TGTGCCAGCAGTGAAGCAGGTTACGAGCAGTACTTC
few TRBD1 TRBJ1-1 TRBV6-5 CASRYDRGEAFF TGTGCCAGCAGATACGACAGGGGTGAAGCTTTCTTT
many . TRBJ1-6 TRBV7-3 CASSRSGSDSPLHF TGTGCCAGCAGCCGATCGGGATCTGATTCACCCCTCCACTTT
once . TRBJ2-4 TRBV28 CASRDRHKNIQYF TGTGCCAGCAGAGACAGACACAAAAACATTCAGTACTTC
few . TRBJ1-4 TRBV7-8 CASSPPGRRNEKLFF TGTGCCAGCAGCCCGCCGGGACGGAGGAATGAAAAACTGTTTTTT
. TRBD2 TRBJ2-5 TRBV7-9 CASSSGTSGGAQETQYF TGTGCCAGCAGCTCAGGGACTAGCGGGGGAGCTCAAGAGACCCAGTACTTC
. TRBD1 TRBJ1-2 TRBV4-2 CASSQGRESTGLDGYTF TGTGCCAGCAGCCAAGGCCGGGAATCGACAGGGTTGGATGGCTACACCTTC
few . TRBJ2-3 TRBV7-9 CASSSPTDTQYF TGTGCCAGCAGTTCCCCCACAGATACGCAGTATTTT
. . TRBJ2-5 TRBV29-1 CSGRTPEETQYF TGCAGCGGTCGGACACCGGAGGAGACCCAGTACTTC
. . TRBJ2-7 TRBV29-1 CSVVRQGGYEQYF TGCAGCGTTGTACGGCAGGGAGGCTACGAGCAGTACTTC
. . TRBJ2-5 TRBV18 CASSPLASGETQYF TGTGCCAGCTCACCACTAGCCTCTGGGGAGACCCAGTACTTC
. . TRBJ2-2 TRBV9 CASSVGIRNTGELFF TGTGCCAGCAGCGTAGGGATTAGGAACACCGGGGAGCTGTTTTTT
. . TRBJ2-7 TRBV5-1 CASSKDVGGEQYF TGCGCCAGCAGCAAGGACGTGGGCGGCGAGCAGTACTTC
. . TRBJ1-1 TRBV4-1 CASSQVWGEAFF TGCGCCAGCAGCCAAGTTTGGGGTGAAGCTTTCTTT
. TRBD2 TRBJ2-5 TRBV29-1 CSVAVAGVGETQYF TGCAGCGTTGCCGTAGCGGGGGTGGGAGAGACCCAGTACTTC
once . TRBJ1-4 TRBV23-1 CASSQCRAAPAEKLFF TGCGCCAGCAGTCAATGTCGGGCTGCTCCCGCCGAAAAACTGTTTTTT
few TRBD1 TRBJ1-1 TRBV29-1 CSAGQGDTEAFF TGCAGCGCGGGACAGGGAGACACTGAAGCTTTCTTT
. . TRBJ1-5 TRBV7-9 CASSLQGGNQPQHF TGTGCCAGCAGCTTACAGGGTGGGAATCAGCCCCAGCATTTT
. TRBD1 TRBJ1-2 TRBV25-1 CASSSAGTGPYGYTF TGTGCCAGCAGTTCCGCGGGGACAGGCCCCTATGGCTACACCTTC
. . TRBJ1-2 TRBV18 CASSPSAGDRYGYTF TGTGCCAGCTCACCGTCGGCGGGGGACCGCTATGGCTACACCTTC
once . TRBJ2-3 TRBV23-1 CASSQSRADTQYF TGCGCCAGCAGTCAATCACGGGCAGATACGCAGTATTTT
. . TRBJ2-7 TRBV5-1 CASSLASGGLTYEQYF TGCGCCAGCAGCTTGGCATCGGGCGGATTAACGTACGAGCAGTACTTC
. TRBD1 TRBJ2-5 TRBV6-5 CASSTRDRGRETQYF TGTGCCAGCAGTACCCGGGACAGGGGGCGTGAGACCCAGTACTTC
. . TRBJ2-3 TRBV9 CASSVETAITDTQYF TGTGCCAGCAGCGTAGAGACAGCAATTACAGATACGCAGTATTTT